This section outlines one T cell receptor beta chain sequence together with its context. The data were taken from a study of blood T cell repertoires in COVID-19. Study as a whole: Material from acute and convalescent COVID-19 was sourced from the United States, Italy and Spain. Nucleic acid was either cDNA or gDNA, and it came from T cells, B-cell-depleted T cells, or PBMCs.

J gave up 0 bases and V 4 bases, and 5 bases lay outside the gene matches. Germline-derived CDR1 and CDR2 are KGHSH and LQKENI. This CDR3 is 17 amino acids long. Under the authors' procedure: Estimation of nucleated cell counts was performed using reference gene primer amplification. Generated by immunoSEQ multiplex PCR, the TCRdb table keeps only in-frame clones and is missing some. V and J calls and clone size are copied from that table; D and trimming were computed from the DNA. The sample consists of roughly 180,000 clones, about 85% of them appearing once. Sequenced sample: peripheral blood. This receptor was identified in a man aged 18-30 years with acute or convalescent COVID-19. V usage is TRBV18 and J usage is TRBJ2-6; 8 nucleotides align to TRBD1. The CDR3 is CASSLRQGSSGANVLTF. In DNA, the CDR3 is TGTGCCAGCTCACTGCGACAGGGGAGCTCTGGGGCCAACGTCCTGACTTTC.